One TCR beta chain is described in this entry. The sample originates from a study of metastatic and nonmetastatic thyroid tumors. Background on the study: It was across blood and tumor or nodule tissue from malignant and benign thyroid patients that repertoires were compared.

All patients were treatment-naive before thyroid surgery. In the authors' methods: A classifier of distant metastasis in papillary thyroid cancer was built from CDR3 differences (across clinicopathological groups). TCRdb used MiXCR to call clones anew from the PCR reads. TCRdb's processing, not the study's, gives the V and J calls here. The repertoire holds about 17,000 clones, with approximately 30% as singletons. This sequence was found in a female donor with papillary thyroid cancer or a benign thyroid nodule (not recorded which). Some clones in this sample may be carry-over from other donors' samples. Specimen: tumor tissue.

CDR3: CSARGPGTGNQPQHF. The CDR3 nucleotides are TGCAGTGCCAGGGGCCCCGGGACAGGCAATCAGCCCCAGCATTTT. This chain connects TRBV20-1 to TRBJ1-5; the match to TRBD1 covers 7 bases. With V trimmed by 6 bases and J by 2 bases, 10 bases remained unmatched. This CDR3 is built from 15 residues. Germline loops: CDR1 DFQATT, CDR2 SNEGSKA (reference sequence).